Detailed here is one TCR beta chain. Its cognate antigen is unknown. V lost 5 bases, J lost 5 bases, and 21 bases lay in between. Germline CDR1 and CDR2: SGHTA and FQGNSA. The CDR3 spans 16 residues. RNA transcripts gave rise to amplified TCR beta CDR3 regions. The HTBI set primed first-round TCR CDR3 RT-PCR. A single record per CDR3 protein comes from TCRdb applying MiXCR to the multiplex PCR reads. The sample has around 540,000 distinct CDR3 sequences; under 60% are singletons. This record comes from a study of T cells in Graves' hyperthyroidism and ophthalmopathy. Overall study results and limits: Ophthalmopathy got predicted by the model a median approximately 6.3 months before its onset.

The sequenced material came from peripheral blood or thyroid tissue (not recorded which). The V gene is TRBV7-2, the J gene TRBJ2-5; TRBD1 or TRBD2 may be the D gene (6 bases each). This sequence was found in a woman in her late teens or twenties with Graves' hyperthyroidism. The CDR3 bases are TGTGCCAGCAGCAAGGTAGCGGCACAGGGTTCGGAGACCCAGTACTTC. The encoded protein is CASSKVAAQGSETQYF.